These T cell receptor beta chains were read from a single sample in a study of response to subunit inactivated influenza vaccine. TCRdb reprocessed the RT-PCR reads via MiXCR and lists one record per CDR3 protein. This sample has hundreds of thousands of distinct CDR3 sequences, with approximately 15% found just once. Specimen: PBMCs from blood, collected less than 15 days before vaccination. The receptors were sampled from a man between 50 and 59 years old who received an inactivated influenza vaccine. Both conserved end residues are part of each CDR3. Fields, in order: CDR3 DNA, CDR3 protein, clone size, J gene, D gene, V gene. D genes are given only for firm matches. A clone size is listed for some rows: how often the clone was seen (once, few, many), or a class if it is expanded.

CDR3 DNA: TGTGCCAGCCAAAGGGAGGGGGCGTTGCGGTACTTC; CDR3 protein: CASQREGALRYF; clone size: few; J gene: TRBJ2-7; D gene: .; V gene: TRBV2
CDR3 DNA: TGTGCCAGCAGCACTTTTCCGAACACTGAAGCTTTCTTT; CDR3 protein: CASSTFPNTEAFF; clone size: .; J gene: TRBJ1-1; D gene: .; V gene: TRBV7-2
CDR3 DNA: TGTGCCAGCAGCCAAGCTGAAAAACTGTTTTTT; CDR3 protein: CASSQAEKLFF; clone size: many; J gene: TRBJ1-4; D gene: .; V gene: TRBV3-1
CDR3 DNA: TGCGCCAGCAGGCCAACCGGCGGCACCTACGAGCAGTACTTC; CDR3 protein: CASRPTGGTYEQYF; clone size: .; J gene: TRBJ2-7; D gene: .; V gene: TRBV5-1
CDR3 DNA: TGTGCCACCAGCCCGGGACACGCGAACACCGGGGAGCTGTTTTTT; CDR3 protein: CATSPGHANTGELFF; clone size: many; J gene: TRBJ2-2; D gene: .; V gene: TRBV15
CDR3 DNA: TGCAGTGCTAGGGAGCCCTCACGGGGGGACGGCACTGAAGCTTTCTTT; CDR3 protein: CSAREPSRGDGTEAFF; clone size: .; J gene: TRBJ1-1; D gene: .; V gene: TRBV20-1
CDR3 DNA: TGTGCCAGCAGCTCCCCTGCAGGGGGCTACGAGCAGTACTTC; CDR3 protein: CASSSPAGGYEQYF; clone size: .; J gene: TRBJ2-7; D gene: TRBD1; V gene: TRBV7-2
CDR3 DNA: TGTGCCAGCCTATCCCAGGGAGGGGGGGGCTCCTACGAGCAGTACTTC; CDR3 protein: CASLSQGGGGSYEQYF; clone size: few; J gene: TRBJ2-7; D gene: .; V gene: TRBV7-2
CDR3 DNA: TGCGCCAGCAGCCACTTCGCCCAGAACTCTGGAAACACCATATATTTT; CDR3 protein: CASSHFAQNSGNTIYF; clone size: many; J gene: TRBJ1-3; D gene: .; V gene: TRBV4-1
CDR3 DNA: TGCAGCTCCGCGATAGGGTACGAGCAGTACTTC; CDR3 protein: CSSAIGYEQYF; clone size: many; J gene: TRBJ2-7; D gene: .; V gene: TRBV29-1
CDR3 DNA: TGCGCCAGCAGTCGCGGACGTCACGGATACGAGCAGTACTTC; CDR3 protein: CASSRGRHGYEQYF; clone size: many; J gene: TRBJ2-7; D gene: .; V gene: TRBV4-3
CDR3 DNA: TGTGCCAGCAGTCCCCCCGGCAGCGGGAGGGGTGCATTCACAGATACGCAGTATTTT; CDR3 protein: CASSPPGSGRGAFTDTQYF; clone size: few; J gene: TRBJ2-3; D gene: TRBD2; V gene: TRBV6-2/TRBV6-3
CDR3 DNA: TGTGCCAGCAGTGGAGGAATCTCCTACGAGCAGTACTTC; CDR3 protein: CASSGGISYEQYF; clone size: .; J gene: TRBJ2-7; D gene: .; V gene: TRBV25-1
CDR3 DNA: TGTGCCAGCAGCCGGGTTTACACAGATACGCAGTATTTT; CDR3 protein: CASSRVYTDTQYF; clone size: .; J gene: TRBJ2-3; D gene: .; V gene: TRBV11-2
CDR3 DNA: TGCGCCAGCAGCCAAGTCTTGCCACGGACTAACTATGGCTACACCTTC; CDR3 protein: CASSQVLPRTNYGYTF; clone size: .; J gene: TRBJ1-2; D gene: .; V gene: TRBV4-1
CDR3 DNA: TGCAGTGCTCCCCCTGCCCCAGGTAGTTCACCCCTCCACTTT; CDR3 protein: CSAPPAPGSSPLHF; clone size: few; J gene: TRBJ1-6; D gene: .; V gene: TRBV20-1
CDR3 DNA: TGTGCCATCAGGAATTTGGAGACCCAGTACTTC; CDR3 protein: CAIRNLETQYF; clone size: .; J gene: TRBJ2-5; D gene: .; V gene: TRBV10-3
CDR3 DNA: TGTGCCAGCAGCCAAGCAGGCAGTACTGAAGCTTTCTTT; CDR3 protein: CASSQAGSTEAFF; clone size: .; J gene: TRBJ1-1; D gene: .; V gene: TRBV4-2
CDR3 DNA: TGCGCCAGCAGTGGGAGGCAGGGGCACCAGTACTTC; CDR3 protein: CASSGRQGHQYF; clone size: few; J gene: TRBJ2-5; D gene: .; V gene: TRBV10-2
CDR3 DNA: TGTGCCAGCGCCAGGGAGGAGGGCACTGAAGCTTTCTTT; CDR3 protein: CASAREEGTEAFF; clone size: few; J gene: TRBJ1-1; D gene: .; V gene: TRBV7-9
CDR3 DNA: TGTGCCAGCAGCTTAGGCCAGGTTTCCGGGGAGCTGTTTTTT; CDR3 protein: CASSLGQVSGELFF; clone size: many; J gene: TRBJ2-2; D gene: .; V gene: TRBV11-2
CDR3 DNA: TGCAGTGCTAGCGGGGCAGCCTACAATGAGCAGTTCTTC; CDR3 protein: CSASGAAYNEQFF; clone size: .; J gene: TRBJ2-1; D gene: .; V gene: TRBV20-1
CDR3 DNA: TGTGCCAGCAGCCAAGACTTACAGGGAAGTGAAAAACTGTTTTTT; CDR3 protein: CASSQDLQGSEKLFF; clone size: many; J gene: TRBJ1-4; D gene: .; V gene: TRBV3-1
CDR3 DNA: TGTGCCAGCAGTGAATGGGCTAGCGGGGTTCAAGAGACCCAGTACTTC; CDR3 protein: CASSEWASGVQETQYF; clone size: .; J gene: TRBJ2-5; D gene: TRBD2; V gene: TRBV25-1
CDR3 DNA: TGTGCCAGCAGCTTATCCTCTGGTTATGGCTACACCTTC; CDR3 protein: CASSLSSGYGYTF; clone size: few; J gene: TRBJ1-2; D gene: .; V gene: TRBV11-2
CDR3 DNA: TGCGCCAGCAGCTTGGGGGCTAGCGGGGGGGCCTACAATGAGCAGTTCTTC; CDR3 protein: CASSLGASGGAYNEQFF; clone size: many; J gene: TRBJ2-1; D gene: TRBD2; V gene: TRBV5-1
CDR3 DNA: TGTGCCAGCAGTTACATAGGTAGCACAGATACGCAGTATTTT; CDR3 protein: CASSYIGSTDTQYF; clone size: few; J gene: TRBJ2-3; D gene: .; V gene: TRBV6-2/TRBV6-3
CDR3 DNA: TGTGCCAGCAGTCACTCCCGGGAGCTTGCCGAGCAGTACTTC; CDR3 protein: CASSHSRELAEQYF; clone size: many; J gene: TRBJ2-7; D gene: .; V gene: TRBV6-5
CDR3 DNA: TGTGCCACCGGGACTAGCGGAGATTACAATGAGCAGTTCTTC; CDR3 protein: CATGTSGDYNEQFF; clone size: many; J gene: TRBJ2-1; D gene: TRBD2; V gene: TRBV10-3
CDR3 DNA: TGTGCCAGCAGCCGCTGGGGGGCCCGGGCTGAAGCTTTCTTT; CDR3 protein: CASSRWGARAEAFF; clone size: few; J gene: TRBJ1-1; D gene: .; V gene: TRBV3-1
CDR3 DNA: TGCGCCAGCAGCCAGGACACAGGGGCGGCAGATACGCAGTATTTT; CDR3 protein: CASSQDTGAADTQYF; clone size: few; J gene: TRBJ2-3; D gene: TRBD1; V gene: TRBV4-3
CDR3 DNA: TGTGCCAGCAGTGACGATAACTCGGCAGCCGAGTGGCATTTT; CDR3 protein: CASSDDNSAAEWHF; clone size: .; J gene: TRBJ1-5; D gene: .; V gene: TRBV25-1
CDR3 DNA: TGTGCCAGCACCCTCGATCAGGCTAGCACAGATACGCAGTATTTT; CDR3 protein: CASTLDQASTDTQYF; clone size: few; J gene: TRBJ2-3; D gene: .; V gene: TRBV28
CDR3 DNA: TGTGCCAGCAGCCCGGTGGAGTGGACCCAGTACTTC; CDR3 protein: CASSPVEWTQYF; clone size: .; J gene: TRBJ2-5; D gene: .; V gene: TRBV12-3/TRBV12-4
CDR3 DNA: TGTGCCAGCAGCTTAAAGTCTCGGTTGTCCGGGGAGCTGTTTTTT; CDR3 protein: CASSLKSRLSGELFF; clone size: few; J gene: TRBJ2-2; D gene: .; V gene: TRBV7-2
CDR3 DNA: TGTGCCAGCAGCTTGGGCGGGACAGGGACCAACTATGGCTACACCTTC; CDR3 protein: CASSLGGTGTNYGYTF; clone size: few; J gene: TRBJ1-2; D gene: TRBD1; V gene: TRBV5-6
CDR3 DNA: TGCGCCAGCAGCATAGTCCCGGGACAGGGCACCCATGAGCAGTTCTTC; CDR3 protein: CASSIVPGQGTHEQFF; clone size: .; J gene: TRBJ2-1; D gene: TRBD1; V gene: TRBV5-1
CDR3 DNA: TGTGCCAGCAGCCAAATGGGAACTAGCGGGGGCTACAATGAGCAGTTCTTC; CDR3 protein: CASSQMGTSGGYNEQFF; clone size: .; J gene: TRBJ2-1; D gene: TRBD2; V gene: TRBV4-2
CDR3 DNA: TGTGCCAGCAGGGACAAGACGGGCACAGATACGCAGTATTTT; CDR3 protein: CASRDKTGTDTQYF; clone size: few; J gene: TRBJ2-3; D gene: .; V gene: TRBV25-1
CDR3 DNA: TGCGCCAGCAGCTCCCAGGACACCGGGGACACTGAAGCTTTCTTT; CDR3 protein: CASSSQDTGDTEAFF; clone size: .; J gene: TRBJ1-1; D gene: .; V gene: TRBV4-1
CDR3 DNA: TGCAGTGCTATTCCGGCCGGCCAGCCCCAGCATTTT; CDR3 protein: CSAIPAGQPQHF; clone size: many; J gene: TRBJ1-5; D gene: .; V gene: TRBV20-1